A selection of T cell receptor beta chains follows, all from one sample in a study of resident and recirculating memory T cells in vitiligo. The repertoire was sequenced with immunoSEQ multiplex PCR; TCRdb's copy has only in-frame clones and lacks some. The sample gives roughly 80,000 clones, roughly 94% of which show up once; roughly 5% is in the top ten. The sequenced sample was blood. Receptors were obtained from a male donor with vitiligo. CDR3s include the opening cysteine and the closing phenylalanine or tryptophan. The D gene is left open where the match is weak. Some rows mark clone size as missing; the rest say once, few, many or name a class of expanded clone.

TRBJ2-7 TRBV28 once TRBD2 TGTGCCAGCAGTATAATAGCGGGAGCCCCCCCCTACGAGCAGTACTTC CASSIIAGAPPYEQYF
TRBJ1-5 TRBV5-5 - TRBD1 TGTGCCAGCAGCCCAGGGGGTTTTTTGAGTCAGCCCCAGCATTTT CASSPGGFLSQPQHF
TRBJ2-1 TRBV19 - - TGTGCCAGTACCTTCGCCGGTAATGAGCAGTTCTTC CASTFAGNEQFF
TRBJ2-1 TRBV27 - TRBD1 TGTGCCAGCGTACCCCGGACAGGGGTCAATGAGCAGTTCTTC CASVPRTGVNEQFF
TRBJ1-2 TRBV10-3 - - TGTGCCATCAGTGAGTCGATTGGGGGCGTGGGCAGCTATGGCTACACCTTC CAISESIGGVGSYGYTF
TRBJ2-3 TRBV5-8 - TRBD2 TGTGCCAGCAGGAGCGGGAGCCGCACAGATACGCAGTATTTT CASRSGSRTDTQYF
TRBJ2-1 TRBV28 - - TGTGCCAGCAGTCACAACCCGGGCAATGAGCAGTTCTTC CASSHNPGNEQFF
TRBJ1-4 TRBV18 - - TGTGCCAGCTCACTAGACAGCTCTAATGAAAAACTGTTTTTT CASSLDSSNEKLFF
TRBJ2-1 TRBV5-1 - - TGCGCCAGCAGCCCCCGCGATGGCGGGTCCTACAATGAGCAGTTCTTC CASSPRDGGSYNEQFF
TRBJ2-7 TRBV28 - - TGTGCCAGCAGCCAAGGGGCTAGCGCTGCGTATGTCTACGAGCAGTACTTC CASSQGASAAYVYEQYF
TRBJ1-4 TRBV20-1 - - TGCAGTGCTAGAGCTATCCATACACTGTTTTTT CSARAIHTLFF
TRBJ2-7 TRBV4-1 - TRBD2 TGCGCCAGCAGCCCCCTGTTTAGCGGGAGGGGTGCCTACGAGCAGTACTTC CASSPLFSGRGAYEQYF
TRBJ2-1 TRBV7-2 - TRBD2 TGTGCCAGCATAAGCGGGGCTTACAATGAGCAGTTCTTC CASISGAYNEQFF
TRBJ2-7 TRBV10-3 - - TGTGCCATCAGGCGCACGAGCGGCTCCTACGAGCAGTACTTC CAIRRTSGSYEQYF
TRBJ1-5 TRBV2 - - TGTGCCAGCAGTCGTGATCAGCCCCAGCATTTT CASSRDQPQHF
TRBJ2-3 TRBV27 - - TGTGCCAGCAGTTTGTCGCCAGGGTTGGGAGATACGCAGTATTTT CASSLSPGLGDTQYF
TRBJ2-7 TRBV7-3 - - TGTGCCAGCAGCCCCGCGGCCCACTCCTACGAGCAGTACTTC CASSPAAHSYEQYF
TRBJ2-7 TRBV7-3 - - TGTGCCAGCAGCTTAGGGCCAGCCACCTACGAGCAGTACTTC CASSLGPATYEQYF
TRBJ2-1 TRBV28 - - TGTGCCAGCGGCCCTGAGGGTTTCTTGAGATTAAATGAGCAGTTCTTC CASGPEGFLRLNEQFF
TRBJ1-1 TRBV5-1 - - TGCGCCAGCAGCTTGGCTGCGCATAGGAACACTGAAGCTTTCTTT CASSLAAHRNTEAFF
TRBJ2-1 TRBV6-5 - TRBD2 TGTGCCAGCGGGAGGGGTAATGAGCAGTTCTTC CASGRGNEQFF
TRBJ1-5 TRBV19 - - TGTGCCAGTAGTGCCCTGGGGGCCCACAATCAGCCCCAGCATTTT CASSALGAHNQPQHF
TRBJ2-2 TRBV10-3 - TRBD1 TGTGCCATCAGCGTGTCTGACAGGGGAGCCGGGGAGCTGTTTTTT CAISVSDRGAGELFF
TRBJ1-2 TRBV18 - - TGTGCCAGCTCACCCAACGAAGACCTCGGGGGGAGCTATGGCTACACCTTC CASSPNEDLGGSYGYTF
TRBJ2-1 TRBV2 - - TGTGCCAGCAGTGATAAGGGGGGGTACAATGAGCAGTTCTTC CASSDKGGYNEQFF
TRBJ2-1 TRBV2 - TRBD2 TGTGCCAGCAGTGAACGAGCGGGAGGGCCCGGTGAGCAGTTCTTC CASSERAGGPGEQFF
TRBJ2-5 TRBV7-9 - TRBD2 TGTGCCAGCAGCGTGCCCGGGGGGGAGACCCAGTACTTC CASSVPGGETQYF
TRBJ2-3 TRBV9 - - TGTGCCAGCAGCGTAGGTGAACGGGATACGCAGTATTTT CASSVGERDTQYF
TRBJ2-7 TRBV19 - TRBD1 TGTGCCAGTAGTATGGGGACAGGTGACTACGAGCAGTACTTC CASSMGTGDYEQYF
TRBJ1-2 TRBV5-4 few - TGTGCCAGCAGCGCGCCTCGACAGATCCGCACCTTC CASSAPRQIRTF
TRBJ2-1 TRBV28 - TRBD2 TGTGCCAGCACCGACACTAGCGGGACTGACAATGAGCAGTTCTTC CASTDTSGTDNEQFF
TRBJ2-7 TRBV7-2 - TRBD2 TGTGCCAGCAGCTCGGGAGGGGCGAGCAGCGAGCAGTACTTC CASSSGGASSEQYF
TRBJ2-3 TRBV5-1 - TRBD2 TGCGCCAGCAGCTTGGCCCCACTAGCGGGAGATACGCAGTATTTT CASSLAPLAGDTQYF
TRBJ1-5 TRBV7-3 - TRBD1 TGTGCCAGCAGCTTAAGGGCAGGGGGAGACCAGCCCCAGCATTTT CASSLRAGGDQPQHF
TRBJ1-2 TRBV4-1 - - TGCGCCAGCAGCCCAAGAAGGCGGGGGGGCTATGGCTACACCTTC CASSPRRRGGYGYTF
TRBJ2-1 TRBV19 - - TGTGCCAGTAGTATAGGCCAAGGAGGCGGGAATGAGCAGTTCTTC CASSIGQGGGNEQFF
TRBJ1-4 TRBV11-3 - - TGTGCCAGCAGCTTCGGAGACCATGGTAATGAAAAACTGTTTTTT CASSFGDHGNEKLFF
TRBJ2-5 TRBV19 - TRBD2 TGTGCCAGTAGTATGGCGGGAGGGCCTGAGACCCAGTACTTC CASSMAGGPETQYF
TRBJ2-7 TRBV15 - - TGTGCCACCAGCAGAGTAGCGTTCTCCTACGAGCAGTACTTC CATSRVAFSYEQYF
TRBJ1-4 TRBV7-2 - TRBD1 TGTGCCAGCAGCCTAATGGGACAGGAGCCTGAAAAACTGTTTTTT CASSLMGQEPEKLFF
TRBJ1-2 TRBV11-2 - - TGTGCCAGCAGCTTAGTCAAGTTTCGGTTTCCCCATGGCTACACCTTC CASSLVKFRFPHGYTF
TRBJ1-5 TRBV4-1 - TRBD1 TGCGCCAGCAGAACTTCCGGGACAGCGAGTCATCAGCCCCAGCATTTT CASRTSGTASHQPQHF